The entry below gives a single T cell receptor beta chain sequence along with its context. No antigen is known for it. Per-base qualities were not stored, and no clone one base away is much larger. Libraries were constructed by PCR. Sequencing relied on an Illumina HiSeq 4000. High-throughput sequencing was used to profile the TCR beta-chain CDR3 region of each patient. As for the authors' bioinformatics: A classifier to discriminate distant-metastatic papillary thyroid cancer patients was built from CDR3 differences across clinicopathological groups. Repertoire diversity was assessed with the Shannon index, and tumor-blood repertoire similarity with the Morisita-Horn index. TCRdb trimmed public reads at Q25 via fastp, called clones via MiXCR and kept in-frame beta chains. TCRdb, rather than the study authors, made the V and J calls. A total of fewer than 25,000 clones appear in this sample, about 10% of them only once. 6.5% to 9% of the sample rests with the top ten.

The sample originates from a study of metastatic and nonmetastatic thyroid tumors (dated by TCRdb to 2020 to 2021). Regarding the study in general: The researchers compared repertoires between peripheral blood samples and tumor or nodule tissue samples from patients with malignant or benign thyroid disease. General study outcomes and caveats: TCR beta diversity was reported as significantly higher in malignant tumors than in benign nodules, in both blood and tumor samples.

The germline V and J ends show losses of 4 bases and 0 bases respectively, and no gene match explains 1 base of the junction. The germline V gene (reference sequence) sets CDR1 to LNHDA and CDR2 to SQIVND. The CDR3 runs 15 amino acids, cysteine and phenylalanine included. Only CDR3 DNA remains: 45 bases, in frame from the first base. No treatment had been received by any patient before thyroid surgery. Patient clinical samples collected from about 2012 to 2019 were retrospectively analysed using T-cell receptor beta sequencing. This TCR derives from a female donor with papillary thyroid cancer or a benign thyroid nodule (not recorded which). Some clones in this sample may be carry-over from other donors' samples. This sequence uses TRBV19 and TRBJ2-2; 8 bases in between match TRBD2. Sequencing was carried out using blood. The CDR3 region: CASSTGLANTGELFF. The base sequence is TGTGCCAGTAGTACGGGACTAGCGAACACCGGGGAGCTGTTTTTT.